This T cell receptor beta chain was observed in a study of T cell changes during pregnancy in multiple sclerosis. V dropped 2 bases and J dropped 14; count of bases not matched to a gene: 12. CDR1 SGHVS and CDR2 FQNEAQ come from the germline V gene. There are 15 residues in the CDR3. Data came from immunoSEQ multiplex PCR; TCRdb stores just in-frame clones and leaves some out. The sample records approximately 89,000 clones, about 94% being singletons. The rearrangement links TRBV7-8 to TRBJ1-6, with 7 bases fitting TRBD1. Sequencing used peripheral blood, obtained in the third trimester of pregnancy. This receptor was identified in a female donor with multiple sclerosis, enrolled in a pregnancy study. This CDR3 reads CASSLYGTADEALHF. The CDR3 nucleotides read TGTGCCAGCAGCTTATACGGGACAGCTGATGAAGCCCTCCACTTT.